Listed below are T cell receptor beta chains from one sample, sequenced in a study of technical replicates of blood from several donors. Data came from immunoSEQ multiplex PCR; TCRdb stores just in-frame clones and leaves some out. The sample shows 79,000 or so clones, about 91% of them seen only once. The sample comprised T cells isolated from PBMCs. The source is a human donor in good health. Each CDR3 is given with its conserved first and last residue. Fields, in order: J gene, clone size, D gene, V gene, CDR3 protein, CDR3 DNA. The D gene is left open where the match is weak. Clone sizes are given selectively: once, few, many, or a class where the clone is expanded.

>TRBJ1-2|NA|TRBD1|TRBV5-4
CASSSTGGIDYGYTF
TGTGCCAGCAGCTCGACAGGGGGGATCGACTATGGCTACACCTTC
>TRBJ2-2|NA|NA|TRBV7-8
CASSLALWGNTGELFF
TGTGCCAGCAGCTTAGCCCTGTGGGGCAACACCGGGGAGCTGTTTTTT
>TRBJ1-2|NA|NA|TRBV4-1
CASSQVGAEFNYGYTF
TGCGCCAGCAGCCAAGTCGGAGCAGAATTTAACTATGGCTACACCTTC
>TRBJ2-7|NA|TRBD1|TRBV7-9
CASSREGGWYEQYF
TGTGCCAGCAGCAGAGAAGGGGGCTGGTACGAGCAGTACTTC
>TRBJ1-5|NA|NA|TRBV9
CATNNGGSNQPQHF
TGTGCCACCAACAATGGTGGTAGCAATCAGCCCCAGCATTTT
>TRBJ2-4|NA|NA|TRBV11-2
CASSLDLHIQYF
TGTGCCAGCAGCTTAGATCTCCACATTCAGTACTTC
>TRBJ2-5|NA|TRBD2|TRBV27
CASSLYPPLGLGQETQYF
TGTGCCAGCAGTCTATATCCCCCTCTTGGACTAGGTCAAGAGACCCAGTACTTC
>TRBJ2-7|NA|TRBD2|TRBV11-3
CASSLDPAGGVEQYF
TGTGCCAGCAGCTTAGATCCAGCGGGGGGTGTAGAGCAGTACTTC
>TRBJ2-7|NA|NA|TRBV29-1
CSVGESSYEQYF
TGCAGCGTTGGGGAGAGCTCCTACGAGCAGTACTTC
>TRBJ2-7|NA|NA|TRBV5-6
CASSFISVAYEQYF
TGTGCCAGCAGCTTCATCAGCGTTGCCTACGAGCAGTACTTC
>TRBJ2-5|NA|TRBD2|TRBV6-1
CASSLRGGRETQYF
TGTGCCAGCAGTCTGCGGGGGGGCAGAGAGACCCAGTACTTC
>TRBJ2-1|NA|NA|TRBV7-9
CASRISPPETPTYEQFF
TGTGCCAGCAGGATCTCCCCTCCCGAGACTCCGACCTATGAGCAGTTCTTC
>TRBJ2-5|NA|TRBD1|TRBV7-9
CATRSPDRGETQYF
TGTGCCACCAGGTCCCCCGACAGGGGGGAGACCCAGTACTTC
>TRBJ1-1|NA|NA|TRBV28
CASSFGGGGWSTEAFF
TGTGCCAGCAGTTTCGGAGGCGGGGGATGGTCCACTGAAGCTTTCTTT
>TRBJ2-5|NA|TRBD1|TRBV5-1
CASSYLQGAGETQYF
TGCGCCAGCAGTTACCTACAGGGGGCAGGGGAGACCCAGTACTTC
>TRBJ2-5|NA|NA|TRBV4-1
CASSQDSSQETQYF
TGCGCCAGCAGCCAAGATTCATCTCAGGAGACCCAGTACTTC
>TRBJ2-1|NA|NA|TRBV19
CASSMSGHVYNEQFF
TGTGCCAGTAGTATGTCGGGTCACGTCTACAATGAGCAGTTCTTC
>TRBJ2-7|NA|NA|TRBV19
CASSITSSYEQYF
TGTGCCAGTAGTATAACCAGCTCCTACGAGCAGTACTTC
>TRBJ2-1|NA|NA|TRBV19
CASRDTAGYNEQFF
TGTGCCAGTAGAGACACGGCGGGCTACAATGAGCAGTTCTTC
>TRBJ2-7|NA|TRBD2|TRBV23-1
CASSQSGLATCSYEQYF
TGCGCCAGCAGTCAATCGGGACTAGCGACTTGCTCCTACGAGCAGTACTTC
>TRBJ2-2|NA|NA|TRBV12-5
CASGLIRANTGELFF
TGTGCTAGTGGTTTGATCCGGGCGAACACCGGGGAGCTGTTTTTT
>TRBJ2-7|once|NA|TRBV28
CASSLEPPGLLYEQYF
TGTGCCAGCAGTTTAGAGCCTCCGGGACTGCTCTACGAGCAGTACTTC
>TRBJ2-1|NA|TRBD2|TRBV5-1
CASSLLGTSTDEQFF
TGCGCCAGCAGCTTGTTGGGGACTAGCACCGATGAGCAGTTCTTC
>TRBJ2-1|NA|TRBD1|TRBV5-1
CASSPRTGDAPYWEQFF
TGCGCCAGCAGCCCAAGGACAGGGGACGCTCCTTATTGGGAGCAGTTCTTC
>TRBJ2-4|once|TRBD1|TRBV7-6
CASSPTFRDRGRRQAKNIQYF
TGTGCCAGCAGCCCGACATTCCGGGACAGGGGTCGCCGTCAAGCCAAAAACATTCAGTACTTC
>TRBJ1-2|NA|NA|TRBV11-3
CASSLPGYGYTF
TGTGCCAGCAGCTTACCGGGTTACGGCTACACCTTC
>TRBJ1-1|NA|NA|TRBV29-1
CSVAAGGSIGRMNTEAFF
TGCAGCGTTGCTGCCGGGGGGAGCATCGGGCGGATGAACACTGAAGCTTTCTTT
>TRBJ2-2|NA|NA|TRBV5-1
CASSLDLGELFF
TGCGCCAGCAGCTTGGACTTAGGGGAGCTGTTTTTT
>TRBJ2-5|once|NA|TRBV2
CASKPSVQETQYF
TGTGCCAGCAAGCCGAGCGTTCAAGAGACCCAGTACTTC
>TRBJ1-2|NA|TRBD1|TRBV19
CASSSATGAYGYTF
TGTGCCAGTAGTTCCGCGACAGGGGCCTATGGCTACACCTTC
>TRBJ1-1|NA|TRBD1|TRBV19
CASSLLDRYTEAFF
TGTGCCAGTAGTCTCCTGGACAGGTACACTGAAGCTTTCTTT
>TRBJ1-5|NA|TRBD1|TRBV10-3
CAIRASGTGGYQPQHF
TGTGCCATCAGGGCCTCCGGGACAGGGGGGTATCAGCCCCAGCATTTT
>TRBJ1-3|NA|NA|TRBV5-8
CASSLASTSNFFSGNTIYF
TGTGCCAGCAGCTTGGCTTCAACTTCCAATTTCTTCTCTGGAAACACCATATATTTT
>TRBJ1-6|NA|NA|TRBV5-1
CASSPGGYSPLHF
TGCGCCAGCAGCCCGGGGGGGTATTCACCCCTCCACTTT
>TRBJ2-1|NA|NA|TRBV11-3
CASSFGGNSYNEQFF
TGTGCCAGCAGCTTTGGGGGGAACTCCTACAATGAGCAGTTCTTC
>TRBJ1-1|NA|NA|TRBV27
CASSLAGGNTEAFF
TGTGCCAGCAGTTTGGCGGGGGGGAACACTGAAGCTTTCTTT
>TRBJ1-2|NA|TRBD1|TRBV5-6
CASSPGQADYYGYTF
TGTGCCAGCAGCCCTGGACAGGCGGATTACTATGGCTACACCTTC
>TRBJ2-1|NA|TRBD2|TRBV7-6
CASSLTGLALSSYNEQFF
TGTGCCAGCAGCTTAACGGGACTAGCGTTAAGCTCCTACAATGAGCAGTTCTTC
>TRBJ2-3|NA|TRBD2|TRBV28
CASRAGADTQYF
TGTGCCAGCAGGGCGGGAGCAGATACGCAGTATTTT
>TRBJ2-1|NA|TRBD2|TRBV7-3
CASKLWVRLAGGVEQFF
TGTGCCAGCAAGCTGTGGGTTCGGCTAGCGGGGGGGGTTGAGCAGTTCTTC
>TRBJ1-2|NA|TRBD1|TRBV4-1
CASSHWDSPNYGYTF
TGCGCCAGCAGCCACTGGGACAGCCCAAACTATGGCTACACCTTC
>TRBJ2-7|NA|TRBD1|TRBV19
CASSPGTGDSYEQYF
TGTGCCAGTAGTCCAGGGACAGGGGATTCCTACGAGCAGTACTTC
>TRBJ2-1|NA|TRBD2|TRBV6-4
CASSDSIKSGGYNEQFF
TGTGCCAGCAGTGACTCGATTAAATCGGGAGGTTACAATGAGCAGTTCTTC
>TRBJ1-5|NA|NA|TRBV7-2
CASSLGGYSNQPQHF
TGTGCCAGCAGCTTAGGAGGGTATAGCAATCAGCCCCAGCATTTT
>TRBJ2-3|NA|NA|TRBV29-1
CSARGVLNTDTQYF
TGCAGCGCCCGGGGAGTCCTGAACACAGATACGCAGTATTTT
>TRBJ2-3|NA|NA|TRBV4-1
CASSQEGSLSSTDTQYF
TGCGCCAGCAGCCAAGAGGGCAGCCTATCTAGCACAGATACGCAGTATTTT
>TRBJ2-7|NA|NA|TRBV7-2
CASSHGLQLPPYEQYF
TGTGCCAGCAGCCACGGACTTCAGCTTCCTCCCTACGAGCAGTACTTC
>TRBJ2-3|NA|NA|TRBV5-6
CASSPQDERRTDTQYF
TGTGCCAGCAGCCCTCAGGACGAGCGGCGCACAGATACGCAGTATTTT
>TRBJ1-2|NA|NA|TRBV7-9
CASSSTREAYGYTF
TGTGCCAGCAGCTCGACTCGAGAGGCCTATGGCTACACCTTC
>TRBJ1-4|NA|NA|TRBV6-1
CASRTEGLTNEKLFF
TGTGCCAGCAGGACAGAAGGTTTAACTAATGAAAAACTGTTTTTT
>TRBJ2-7|NA|TRBD2|TRBV30
CAWSVLTSGDSYEQYF
TGTGCCTGGAGTGTTTTAACTAGCGGGGACTCCTACGAGCAGTACTTC
>TRBJ2-5|NA|NA|TRBV5-1
CASSLDGQPEETQYF
TGCGCCAGCAGCTTGGATGGACAGCCCGAAGAGACCCAGTACTTC
>TRBJ2-5|NA|NA|TRBV9
CASSVPPQETQYF
TGTGCCAGCAGCGTACCTCCTCAAGAGACCCAGTACTTC